This entry features one T cell receptor beta chain sequence. CDR3 length: 15 amino acids. Germline V gives CDR1 MNHEY, CDR2 SVGAGI. Trimming removed 2 bases from V and 3 bases from J; junction bases left unmatched: 7. The record originates from a study of control samples from healthy donors and cancer patients. Measured with immunoSEQ multiplex PCR; TCRdb has only the in-frame clones, and not every one. The table has about 130,000 clones, almost 95% seen once; the top ten hold 0.5% to 0.7%. Source material: PBMCs. This receptor was identified in a man older than 75 with head and neck cancer. The chain joins TRBV6-5 to TRBJ2-7, with 7 bases matching TRBD2. CDR3 bases: TGTGCCAGCAGTTACGCGGGGGTCGACGGCTACGAGCAGTACTTC. This sequence encodes CASSYAGVDGYEQYF.